This TCR beta chain was documented in a study of T cells in women clearing cervical HPV infection. About the study: Controls gave blood once infection was undetectable; cases at lesion identification.

Note on this clone: No antigen is known for it. The observed sequence ends 3 residues before the CDR3 terminus, with the missing tail filled in from the germline J gene.

Germline V CDR1 and CDR2: SNHLY, FYNNEI. After removal of 3 bases from V and 3 bases from J, the junction contained 1 base not matched to a gene. This CDR3 has 13 residues. Measured with immunoSEQ multiplex PCR; TCRdb has only the in-frame clones, and not every one. The sample has about 14,000 clones. Study-level points and caveats: Repertoire richness, not evenness, was significantly elevated in CIN3+ cases versus controls. Cases and controls were distinguished at AUC 0.83 by richness and V genes.

This receptor was obtained from a woman between 18 and 70 years old with a cervical HPV16 infection that either progressed to CIN3+ or cleared (not recorded which). V and J are TRBV2 and TRBJ1-1; 7 nucleotides agree with TRBD1. The sample taken for sequencing was blood buffy coat. Incomplete CDR3 DNA: TGTGCCAGCAGTGACAGGGGGGACACTGAA. Its protein product is CASSDRGDTE. The whole CDR3 region reads CASSDRGDTEAFF.